This T cell receptor beta chain was recovered during a study of cytomegalovirus exposure and HLA in healthy donors (dated by TCRdb to about 2017). For the wider study: In an earlier analysis of 450 to 750 of the donors, about 260 Gb of sequence data and 117 million unique TCR beta sequences from roughly 200 million T cells were reported. Roughly 5 DR-DQ haplotypes were handled as single units for association and clustering, since linkage in the cohort was strong. Every repertoire in the discovery cohort had been generated on one and the same sequencing platform. The aim of the study was to test whether cataloging public T cell receptors could identify signatures of past pathogen exposure. Genome-wide SNP genotypes for about 65% of the 666 donors were used in a later genetic analysis, which treated that subset as a discovery cohort. Typing coverage differed by locus: A, B, C, DRB1 and DQB1 were typed in about 629-630 donors, DQA1 in about 560, DPA1 in some 610, and DPB1 in just under 490. To predict cytomegalovirus infection status, the study brought together high-throughput TCR immunosequencing, statistical association of individual TCRs with disease status, and machine learning. Using immunosequencing, the study profiled T cell repertoires from fewer than 850 subjects and related those repertoires to cytomegalovirus serostatus. An earlier analysis of roughly 580 of the donors used high-throughput TCR beta sequencing to judge whether each TCR beta V gene segment behaved as functional or pseudogenic. HLA typing included class I and class II loci at four-digit resolution. On average, around 240,000 unique TCR beta nucleotide sequences were sequenced per donor among some 420 genotyped donors of the cohort, with roughly a sixth of those sequences being non-productive. The later analysis used no new phenotypic data to find candidate immune exposures, relying instead on TCR beta sequences and their occurrence across donors. A later analysis re-analyzed previously published TCR beta repertoires from approximately 700 donors and added high-resolution HLA genotyping to study TCR occurrence patterns. About 320 gigabases of sequencing data and approximately 85 million unique TCR sequences were included in an early release covering about 700 HLA-typed donors. Donor age, sex, ethnicity and CMV serostatus were compiled together with the repertoire data. Of the roughly 390 genotyped donors, 70% to 90% were placed in the genetic ancestry cluster associated with self-reported Caucasian donors. In addition to the first cohort of about 650 subjects, a separate validation cohort of 100 to 150 different subjects was used. The research as a whole found: Linkage disequilibrium might explain the correlated functional status among segregating V segments, but an unknown experimental factor could not be excluded. When HLA alleles, especially DR and DQ, strongly co-occurred, TCR associations were difficult to assign to individual alleles. Roughly uniform sequencing depth across donors was assumed in presence/absence analyses, although this assumption may not hold. In vitro tests confirmed that three of the cytomegalovirus-associated TCR beta chains recognize cytomegalovirus antigens. A later genetic analysis reported fewer N-insertions in productive TCRs among donors in an Asian-associated ancestry cluster than the roughly 700-donor mean. The only immune exposure information available for the cohort was CMV serostatus. The study listed 164 TCR beta chains as associated with cytomegalovirus. In an earlier analysis of some 550 of the donors, most TCR beta V segments were observed in productive rearrangements about 87% or about 30% of the time, broadly matching IMGT annotations. A later analysis reported that several top co-occurrence clusters appeared linked to parvovirus B19, influenza, CMV and Epstein-Barr virus. Most CMV-associated TCR beta chains appeared to be HLA-restricted in a later analysis, and the HLA associations seemed to be driven largely by CMV exposure. Compared with equally common non-associated chains, HLA-associated TCR beta chains in a later analysis were more clonally expanded and had lower generation probabilities. At a false discovery rate of 0.05, a later analysis linked 16,000 or so TCR beta sequences to specific HLA alleles. Only TCR beta chains were sequenced in this cohort, and the absence of alpha or paired-chain data limited detectable features. Because the 87-base-pair reads could not distinguish some IMGT-functional V segments, including TRBV6-2 and TRBV6-3, those segments were excluded. The authors suggested that the approach could potentially be generalized to other disease states and immunological phenotypes. In both the original and validation cohorts, the classifier was reported to diagnose cytomegalovirus status with high specificity and sensitivity. A later genetic analysis associated a missense DCLRE1C variant with V-gene and J-gene trimming of TCR beta chains, and an independent cohort replicated the association. Because counts were too low, 15 to 20 rarely observed V segments, including chromosome 9 orphons, were left out of the earlier analysis of a few hundred of the donors. In a later analysis, TCR association rates were found to vary across HLA loci, with the most associated TCRs seen for DRB1 alleles and the fewest for HLA-C alleles. A cluster of highly shared sequence variants was judged likely to be a technical artifact of the sequencing pipeline. Because some donors lacked HLA typing at each locus, the association tests relied only on the typed subset. Across donors, most TCR sequences were observed very rarely, whereas some public TCRs were present in many individuals. A further reported finding was that TCR beta sequences accurately predicted the HLA-A and HLA-B alleles for most subjects in the first cohort.

As encoded in the germline V gene, CDR1 is SQVTM while CDR2 is ANQGSEA. V loses 6 bases, J loses 0 bases, and the germline ends lie 15 bases apart. The cysteine opens and the phenylalanine closes a CDR3 of 15 amino acids. The retained sequence is limited to the CDR3, 45 bases, with the frame set at the first base. A word on this clone: The clone's antigen remains unknown.

Library creation used the immunoSEQ multiplex PCR assay. For the multiplex PCR, a mixture combining 60 forward primers for TCR Vbeta segments and 13 reverse primers for TCR Jbeta segments was used. Amplification of the CDR3 region of rearranged TCR beta genes was performed with a multiplex PCR assay on genomic DNA. The Illumina HiSeq System was used to sequence the amplified TCR beta libraries as 87-base-pair reads. The authors' analysis ran thus. A later analysis tallied 80 million to 95 million unique TCR beta chains across the 666 repertoires, and about 10 million of those chains were shared by two or more donors. A nearest-neighbor algorithm error-corrected the raw reads and collapsed the reads into unique sequences, merging closely related sequences to remove PCR and sequencing errors. V, D and J gene segments were assigned by aligning CDR3 sequences to IMGT reference sequences. For a sequence to be retained, a match of at least six nucleotides to both a V gene segment and a J gene segment was required. A rearrangement was called productive if the CDR3 had no stop codons and remained in frame with V and J, and every other rearrangement was called non-productive. CDR3 was defined according to IMGT convention as the region running from the second conserved V-encoded cysteine to the conserved J-encoded phenylalanine. The earlier analysis of fewer than 750 of the donors excluded sequences that lacked an unambiguous match to a single V gene segment. An earlier analysis of approximately 590 of the donors classified V segments as functional when productive rearrangements were above 56.7% and as segregating when the standard deviation between donors was above 5%. To diagnose cytomegalovirus status from the catalog of TCR beta chain sequences, a statistical classification framework was built. V and J gene assignment, in a later analysis, came from comparing TCR nucleotide sequences with IMGT/GENE-DB human TR gene sequences. Using the TCRdist pipeline, a later analysis assigned CDR3 sequences along with most-parsimonious VDJ recombination scenarios. In a later analysis, each TCR beta chain was defined by its CDR3 amino acid sequence together with its V-gene family, and reads lacking a unique V-gene family were excluded. A later analysis removed 450 to 600 highly shared, low-generation-probability nucleotide sequences to deal with suspected cross-contamination and a sequencing artifact. For each public chain, a later analysis derived a clonal expansion index from normalized ranks of inferred template counts within each repertoire. A later analysis computed generation probabilities with a VDJ recombination model fitted to out-of-frame rearrangements, and checked the results against IGoR. Hypergeometric tests were used in a later analysis to score TCR-TCR, TCR-HLA and TCR-CMV co-occurrence, with a repertoire-size bias correction applied to the TCR pairs. A later analysis estimated false discovery rates by permuting HLA or CMV assignments 20 times. In a later analysis, co-occurring TCRs were grouped using DBSCAN, and TCRdist sequence similarity was added for clustering within HLA-allele-positive subsets. Co-occurrence clustering excluded repertoires with fewer than 30,000 or more than 120,000 public chains, plus five with anomalous nucleotide sharing. TCRdb re-hosts the immuneACCESS table, in-frame sequences only. Its copies lack some clones; in the studies checked, an unresolved V gene accounts for under half of them, and the cause for the rest is not known. The V and J calls and clone size are taken from that table; D and trimming were inferred from the DNA. This sample's clone table shows about 74,000 clones. The ten largest clonotypes hold 7.5% of the sample.

The cohort comprised hundreds of healthy bone marrow donors. Cohort members were all nominally healthy when sampled, although unrecorded immune exposures were likely present. The donor was CMV seropositive and was included in the group of 250 to 300 seropositive cohort members. A peripheral blood sample was provided by each donor, and peripheral blood mononuclear cells were used for TCR beta sequencing. The Qiagen DNeasy Blood Extraction Kit was used to extract genomic DNA from the blood cell samples. Sequenced material: PBMCs. The TCR was taken from a female donor in good health and CMV-seropositive. The sequence joins TRBV29-1 to TRBJ1-3; the D gene is perhaps TRBD1, from 5 matching bases. The DNA is as follows: TGCAGCGTGGCCGGGACTACTGACTCTGGAAACACCATATATTTT. It codes for CSVAGTTDSGNTIYF.